This T cell receptor (beta chain) emerged from a study of response to subunit inactivated influenza vaccine. V shed 5 bases and J 7 bases; nucleotides not matched to a gene: 17. Germline CDR1 reads DFQATT; CDR2 reads SNEGSKA (reference sequence). There are 17 residues in the CDR3. TCRdb reanalysed the RT-PCR reads using MiXCR and keeps one entry per CDR3 protein. The sample lists some 180,000 distinct CDR3 sequences, approximately 9.2% occurring once. J is TRBJ2-2 and V is TRBV20-1, with TRBD2 matching 9 bases. The sequences come from non-naive T cells sorted from PBMCs, collected on the day of vaccination. The sequence derives from a man aged 50 to 60 who received an inactivated influenza vaccine. For the CDR3, the DNA is TGCAGTGCTGAGAAGTCTAGCGGGGATAAGGATGTCGGGGAGCTGTTTTTT. The encoded protein is CSAEKSSGDKDVGELFF.